This T cell receptor (beta chain) was sequenced during a study of T cells in Graves' hyperthyroidism and ophthalmopathy. The V gene lost 3 bases and the J gene lost 7 bases, with 12 bases spanning the gap. This CDR3 has 14 amino acids. Germline assignment: CDR1 MDHEN and CDR2 SYDVKM. Researchers amplified the TCR beta CDR3 regions from RNA transcripts. Using the HTBI primer set, a first-round RT-PCR was run on the TCR CDR3. One entry per CDR3 protein, called by TCRdb with MiXCR from the multiplex PCR reads. The table includes 110,000 to 150,000 distinct CDR3 sequences, roughly 23% detected once. Findings and limits, study-wide: Ophthalmopathy was model-predicted a median approximately six months pre-onset.

This clonotype came up many times. Its specificity is not known. Extraction of PBMCs used roughly 9.6 ml of fresh peripheral blood. The chain recombines TRBV28 with TRBJ1-4, with D tentatively TRBD1 (6 bases). The sequence derives from a woman aged 45-65 years with Graves' hyperthyroidism that later progressed to Graves' ophthalmopathy. Source material: blood. The CDR3 DNA reads TGTGCCAGCAGTTTTGGGACACGAGGTGAAAAACTGTTTTTT. Amino acid sequence: CASSFGTRGEKLFF.